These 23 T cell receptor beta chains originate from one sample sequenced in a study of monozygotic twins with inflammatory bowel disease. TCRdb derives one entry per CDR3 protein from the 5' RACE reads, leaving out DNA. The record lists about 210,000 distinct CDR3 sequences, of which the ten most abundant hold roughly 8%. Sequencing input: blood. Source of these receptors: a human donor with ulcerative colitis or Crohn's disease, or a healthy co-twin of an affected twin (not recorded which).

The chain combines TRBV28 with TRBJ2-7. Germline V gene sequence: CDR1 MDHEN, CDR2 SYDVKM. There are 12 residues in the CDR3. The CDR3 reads CASSFWTNEQYF. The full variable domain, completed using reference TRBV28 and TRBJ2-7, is DVKVTQSSRYLVKRTGEKVFLECVQDMDHENMFWYRQDPGLGLRLIYFSYDVKMKEKGDIPEGYSVSREKKERFSLILESASTNQTSMYLCASSFWTNEQYFGPGTRLTVT.

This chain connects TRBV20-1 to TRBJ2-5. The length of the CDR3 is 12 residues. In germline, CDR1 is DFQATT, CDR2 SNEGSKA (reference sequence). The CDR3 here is CSAYKDQETQYF.

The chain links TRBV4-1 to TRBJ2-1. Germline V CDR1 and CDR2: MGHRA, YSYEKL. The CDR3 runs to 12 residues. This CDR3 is CASSQAYNEQFF.

This CDR3 reads CAISETGMNTEAFF. The gene calls are TRBV10-3 and TRBJ1-1; TCRdb selects TRBD1, and the lack of DNA leaves this call unchecked. CDR3 length: 14 amino acids. Germline V gene data show CDR1 as ENHRY and CDR2 as SYGVKD.

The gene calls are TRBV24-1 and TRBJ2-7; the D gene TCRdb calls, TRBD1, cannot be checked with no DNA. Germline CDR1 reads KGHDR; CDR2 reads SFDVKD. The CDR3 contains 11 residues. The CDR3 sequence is CAIPGQYEQYF.

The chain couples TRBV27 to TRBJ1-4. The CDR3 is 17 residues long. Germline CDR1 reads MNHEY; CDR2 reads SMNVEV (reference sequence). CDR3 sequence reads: CASSPRPPGRSNEKLFF.

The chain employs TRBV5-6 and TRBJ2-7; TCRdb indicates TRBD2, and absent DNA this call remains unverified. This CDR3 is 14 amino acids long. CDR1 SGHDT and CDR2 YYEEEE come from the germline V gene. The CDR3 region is CASSSRKRGNEQYF.

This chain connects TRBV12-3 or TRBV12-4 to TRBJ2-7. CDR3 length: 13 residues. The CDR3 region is CASSLALPYEQYF.

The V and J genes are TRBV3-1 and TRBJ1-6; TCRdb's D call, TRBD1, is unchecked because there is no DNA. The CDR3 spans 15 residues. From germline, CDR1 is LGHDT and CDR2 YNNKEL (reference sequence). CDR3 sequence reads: CASRLGQGLFSPLHF.

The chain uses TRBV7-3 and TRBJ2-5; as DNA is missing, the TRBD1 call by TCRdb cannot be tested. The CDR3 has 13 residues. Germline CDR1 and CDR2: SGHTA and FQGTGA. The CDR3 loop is CASSPGAQETQYF. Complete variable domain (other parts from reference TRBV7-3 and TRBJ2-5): GAGVSQTPSNKVTEKGKYVELRCDPISGHTALYWYRQSLGQGPEFLIYFQGTGAADDSGLPNDRFFAVRPEGSVSTLKIQRTERGDSAVYLCASSPGAQETQYFGPGTRLLVL.

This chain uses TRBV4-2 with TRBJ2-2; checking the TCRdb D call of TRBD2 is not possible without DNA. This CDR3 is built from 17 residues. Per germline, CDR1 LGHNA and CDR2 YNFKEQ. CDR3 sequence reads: CASSQDPAGGDTGELFF.

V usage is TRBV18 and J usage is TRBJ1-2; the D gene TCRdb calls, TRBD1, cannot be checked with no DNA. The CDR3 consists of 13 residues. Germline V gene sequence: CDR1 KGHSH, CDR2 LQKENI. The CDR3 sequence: CASSPTQGNGYTF.

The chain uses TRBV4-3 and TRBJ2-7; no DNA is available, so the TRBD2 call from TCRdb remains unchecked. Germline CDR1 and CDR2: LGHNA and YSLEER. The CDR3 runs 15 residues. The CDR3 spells CASSPGTRSTHEQYF.

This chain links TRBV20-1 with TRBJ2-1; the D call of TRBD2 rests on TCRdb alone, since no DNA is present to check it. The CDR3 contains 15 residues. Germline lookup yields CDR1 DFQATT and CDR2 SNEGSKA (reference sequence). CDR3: CSAQPGLAGRVEQFF.

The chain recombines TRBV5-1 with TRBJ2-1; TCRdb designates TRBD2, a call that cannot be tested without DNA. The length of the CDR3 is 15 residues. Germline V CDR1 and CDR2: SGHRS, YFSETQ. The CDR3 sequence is CASSLPEEGSNEQFF. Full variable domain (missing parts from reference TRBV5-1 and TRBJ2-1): KAGVTQTPRYLIKTRGQQVTLSCSPISGHRSVSWYQQTPGQGLQFLFEYFSETQRNKGNFPGRFSGRQFSNSRSEMNVSTLELGDSALYLCASSLPEEGSNEQFFGPGTRLTVL.

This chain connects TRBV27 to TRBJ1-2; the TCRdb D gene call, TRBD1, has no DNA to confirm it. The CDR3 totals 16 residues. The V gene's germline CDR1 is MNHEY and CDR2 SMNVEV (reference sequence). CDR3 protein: CASSSLQGSRSYGYTF.

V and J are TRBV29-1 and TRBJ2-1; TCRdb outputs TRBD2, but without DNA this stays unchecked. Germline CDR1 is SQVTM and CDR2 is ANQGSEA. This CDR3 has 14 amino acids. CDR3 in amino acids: CSVEDLAGYNEQFF.

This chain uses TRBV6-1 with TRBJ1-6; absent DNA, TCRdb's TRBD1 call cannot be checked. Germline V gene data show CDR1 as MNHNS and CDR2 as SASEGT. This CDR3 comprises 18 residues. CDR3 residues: CASSLRTGTGPKNSPLHF.

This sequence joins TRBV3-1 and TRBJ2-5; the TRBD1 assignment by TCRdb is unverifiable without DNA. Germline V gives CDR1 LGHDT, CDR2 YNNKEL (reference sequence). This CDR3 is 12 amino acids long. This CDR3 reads CASSYREETQYF.

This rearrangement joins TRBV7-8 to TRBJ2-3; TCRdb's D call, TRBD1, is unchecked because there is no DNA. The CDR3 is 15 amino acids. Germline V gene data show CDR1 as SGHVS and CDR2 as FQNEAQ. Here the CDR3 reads CASSLGRGGQGTQYF.

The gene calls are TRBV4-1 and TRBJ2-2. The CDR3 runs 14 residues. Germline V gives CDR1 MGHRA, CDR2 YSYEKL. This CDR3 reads CASSQDYYGGELFF.

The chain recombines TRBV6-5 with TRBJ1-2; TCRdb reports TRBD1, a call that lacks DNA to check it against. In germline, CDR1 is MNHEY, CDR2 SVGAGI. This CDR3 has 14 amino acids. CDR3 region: CASSYSPGGYGYTF.

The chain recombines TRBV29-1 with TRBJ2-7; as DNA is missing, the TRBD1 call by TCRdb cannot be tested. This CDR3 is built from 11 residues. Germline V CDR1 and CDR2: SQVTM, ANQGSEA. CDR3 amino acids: CSVGPDREQYF.